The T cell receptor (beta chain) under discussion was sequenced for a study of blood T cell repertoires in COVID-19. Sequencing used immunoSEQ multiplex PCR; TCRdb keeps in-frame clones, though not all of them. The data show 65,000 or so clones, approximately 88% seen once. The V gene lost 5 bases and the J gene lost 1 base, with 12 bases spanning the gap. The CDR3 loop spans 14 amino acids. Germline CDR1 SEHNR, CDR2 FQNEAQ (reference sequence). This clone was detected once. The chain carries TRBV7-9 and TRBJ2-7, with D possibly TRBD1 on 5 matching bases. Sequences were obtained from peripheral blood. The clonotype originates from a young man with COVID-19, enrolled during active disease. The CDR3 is CASSPGAGSYEQYF. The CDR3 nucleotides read TGTGCCAGCAGCCCGGGCGCAGGGTCCTACGAGCAGTACTTC.